These 3 T cell receptor beta chains were sequenced from one sample in a study of cytomegalovirus exposure and HLA in healthy donors. Assay used: immunoSEQ multiplex PCR; TCRdb lists only in-frame clones, some missing. The sample shows about 170,000 clones, roughly 96% of them seen only once. Sequenced material: PBMCs. The receptors shown here come from a woman under 30 in good health and CMV-seronegative.

The V gene is TRBV7-9, the J gene TRBJ1-1; no clear D. The germline V gene encodes CDR1 SEHNR and CDR2 FQNEAQ (reference sequence). Trimming removed 10 bases at V and 5 bases at J, with 14 bases between. The CDR3 is 12 amino acids. The CDR3 here is CATAPEATEAFF. CDR3 nucleotides: TGTGCCACCGCCCCCGAGGCGACTGAAGCTTTCTTT.

In DNA, the CDR3 is TGTGCCAGTAGTTTTTTGACAGGGCATCCCCTCCACTTT. Protein product: CASSFLTGHPLHF. The V call is TRBV19, the J call TRBJ1-6, with 7 bases lining up with TRBD1. Germline CDR1 and CDR2: LNHDA and SQIVND (reference sequence). CDR3 size: 13 residues. Trimming at V came to 5 bases and at J to 13 bases, leaving 8 bases not matched to a gene.

This chain uses TRBV29-1 with TRBJ2-3, with 7 nucleotides matching TRBD1. Looked up from germline, CDR1 is SQVTM and CDR2 is ANQGSEA. The CDR3 has 13 residues. Trimming cost V 5 bases and J 2 bases; bases outside gene matches: 4. The CDR3 DNA reads TGCAGCGTTCCGGGACAGCTCACAGATACGCAGTATTTT. This encodes CSVPGQLTDTQYF.